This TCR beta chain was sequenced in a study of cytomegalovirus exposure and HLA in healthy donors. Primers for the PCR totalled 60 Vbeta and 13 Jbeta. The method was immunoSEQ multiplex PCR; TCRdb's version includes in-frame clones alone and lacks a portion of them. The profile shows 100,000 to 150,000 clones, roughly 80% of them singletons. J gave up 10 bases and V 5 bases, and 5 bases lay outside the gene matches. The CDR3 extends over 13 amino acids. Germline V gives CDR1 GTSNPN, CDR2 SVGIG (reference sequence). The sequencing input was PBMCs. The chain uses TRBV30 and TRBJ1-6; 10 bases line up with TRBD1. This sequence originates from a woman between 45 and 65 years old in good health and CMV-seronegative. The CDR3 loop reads CAWAGQGNSPLHF. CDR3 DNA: TGTGCCTGGGCGGGACAGGGGAACTCACCCCTCCACTTT.